A selection of T cell receptor beta chains follows, all from one sample in a study of shared clonotypes between healthy human individuals. Here immunoSEQ multiplex PCR was the method, and the copy in TCRdb shows in-frame clones only, minus some. The sample holds under 600,000 clones, around 80% seen once. Sequencing was done on a sample of PBMCs. These receptors originate from a woman between 40 and 55 years old in good health. Some clones in this sample may be carry-over from other donors' samples. The CDR3 runs from the conserved cysteine through the conserved F or W. D genes are given only for firm matches. Size values are once, few and many counts, or a class for expanded clones, and some rows have none.

TRBV6-6	NA	TRBJ1-1	TRBD1	TGTGCCAGCAGAACTACAGGGGGCGCCTCTGAAGCTTTCTTT	CASRTTGGASEAFF
TRBV28	NA	TRBJ2-2	TRBD2	TGTGCCAGCAGTTTGCGCTTTGGCGGGAGACACGGGGAGCTGTTTTTT	CASSLRFGGRHGELFF
TRBV28	once	TRBJ1-5	TRBD1	TGTGCCAGCAGACCGGGACAGTTTTTTAATCAGCCCCAGCATTTT	CASRPGQFFNQPQHF
TRBV5-1	few	TRBJ1-3	NA	TGCGCCAGCAGCTCGCATAGCTCTGGAAACACCATATATTTT	CASSSHSSGNTIYF
TRBV15	NA	TRBJ2-6	TRBD2	TGTGCCACCAGCAGAGGAGGGCTAGCGGGAACTGGGGCCAACGTCCTGACTTTC	CATSRGGLAGTGANVLTF
TRBV2	NA	TRBJ2-3	TRBD2	TGTGCCAGCAGGAGGGGCCCGGGGGGAGGCGCAGATACGCAGTATTTT	CASRRGPGGGADTQYF
TRBV6-1	NA	TRBJ2-3	TRBD2	TGTGCCAGCAGTGACCGGGGACTAGCGGGAGCCCAAGATACGCAGTATTTT	CASSDRGLAGAQDTQYF
TRBV6-1	NA	TRBJ1-4	NA	TGTGCCAGCAGTCCGCCAGGCAGCCCGTTTGAAAAACTGTTTTTT	CASSPPGSPFEKLFF
TRBV4-1	NA	TRBJ2-7	TRBD1	TGCGCCAGCAGCCCGGGACAGGGCGGAATCTACGAGCAGTACTTC	CASSPGQGGIYEQYF
TRBV7-8	many	TRBJ2-7	NA	TGTGCCAGCAGCGTCGGGAGTTACGAGCAGTACTTC	CASSVGSYEQYF
TRBV5-1	NA	TRBJ1-1	TRBD1	TGCGCCAGCAGCCCAGACAGGGTGACGGACACTGAAGCTTTCTTT	CASSPDRVTDTEAFF
TRBV6-4	many	TRBJ1-1	NA	TGTGCCAGCAGAAGTTTTGCTAGGAACACTGAAGCTTTCTTT	CASRSFARNTEAFF
TRBV10-3	NA	TRBJ2-7	NA	TGTGCCATCAGTGGCAGGGCCTCCTACGAGCAGTACTTC	CAISGRASYEQYF
TRBV28	NA	TRBJ2-7	NA	TGTGCCAGCAGTCCCGGTCCCGGCGAGCAGTACTTC	CASSPGPGEQYF
TRBV5-1	NA	TRBJ2-7	NA	TGCGCCAGCAGCTTGGGGCGGCAAAATACCTACGAGCAGTACTTC	CASSLGRQNTYEQYF
TRBV7-9	NA	TRBJ2-7	NA	TGTGCCAGCAGCCCCGGACTCGAGCAGTACTTC	CASSPGLEQYF
TRBV28	NA	TRBJ2-7	TRBD1	TGTGCCAGCCGGCGACAGGGGGCCTACGAGCAGTACTTC	CASRRQGAYEQYF
TRBV27	NA	TRBJ2-7	TRBD1	TGTGCCAGCAGTTTAGGACAGGGATCCTACGAGCAGTACTTC	CASSLGQGSYEQYF
TRBV10-3	NA	TRBJ2-2	TRBD1	TGTGCCATCGGAGGACAGGGTACCGGGGAGCTGTTTTTT	CAIGGQGTGELFF
TRBV2	NA	TRBJ2-1	NA	TGTGCCAGCAGTCCCTTTCTAGCGTTCAATGAGCAGTTCTTC	CASSPFLAFNEQFF
TRBV19	NA	TRBJ1-1	NA	TGTGCCAGTAGTATGATGGGGGCTAACACTGAAGCTTTCTTT	CASSMMGANTEAFF
TRBV4-1	few	TRBJ2-5	NA	TGCGCCAGCAGCCAGACTCGAGGACGGGAAGAGACCCAGTACTTC	CASSQTRGREETQYF
TRBV7-7	NA	TRBJ1-1	NA	TGTGCTAGCAGCGAGGGACCGAGCACTGAAGCTTTCTTT	CASSEGPSTEAFF
TRBV19	NA	TRBJ2-2	NA	TGTGCCAGTAAGGCGGGGCCAGGGGTCACCGGGGAGCTGTTTTTT	CASKAGPGVTGELFF
TRBV15	NA	TRBJ2-1	NA	TGTGCCAGCAGTTACCCTCACGGAGGTTCCTACAATGAGCAGTTCTTC	CASSYPHGGSYNEQFF
TRBV28	NA	TRBJ1-3	NA	TGTGCCAGCAGTTTATTAGGAGCCTCTGGAAACACCATATATTTT	CASSLLGASGNTIYF
TRBV18	NA	TRBJ2-5	TRBD2	TGTGCCAGCTCACCAGGGAGGGCCCAAGAGACCCAGTACTTC	CASSPGRAQETQYF
TRBV28	NA	TRBJ1-2	NA	TGTGCCAGCAGTTCAGGTTGGGGCCTTTATGGCTACACCTTC	CASSSGWGLYGYTF
TRBV10-2	NA	TRBJ2-1	NA	TGCGCCAGCAGTGAGTCTGGGGAGCAGTTCTTC	CASSESGEQFF
TRBV7-9	NA	TRBJ2-2	TRBD2	TGTGCCAGCAGCTTAGGTAGCGGGACGGTCGGGGAGCTGTTTTTT	CASSLGSGTVGELFF
TRBV7-2	NA	TRBJ2-3	NA	TGTGCCAGCAGCTCCGTAACGGCAGATACGCAGTATTTT	CASSSVTADTQYF
TRBV30	NA	TRBJ2-7	TRBD2	TGTGCCTGGAGTGCCGGCCGCGGGAGAGGCTACGAGCAGTACTTC	CAWSAGRGRGYEQYF
TRBV19	NA	TRBJ1-4	NA	TGTGCCAGTAGTATAAACGGGCAGCCGAATGAAAAACTGTTTTTT	CASSINGQPNEKLFF
TRBV10-3	few	TRBJ2-1	TRBD2	TGTGCCATCAGTGAGCCAGGGAACGGAGGGGGCCATAGCGGGAGGTCTAGCTCCTACAATGAGCAGTTCTTC	CAISEPGNGGGHSGRSSSYNEQFF
TRBV28	NA	TRBJ1-1	NA	TGTGCCAGCAGTTTTAGTGGGGTGTCTGAAGCTTTCTTT	CASSFSGVSEAFF
TRBV19	NA	TRBJ2-3	NA	TGTGCCAGTAGTATCGGTGAAGGGGACACAGATACGCAGTATTTT	CASSIGEGDTDTQYF